Presented here are 13 T cell receptor beta chains from one specimen sequenced in a study of blood T cells in healthy people across ages. Primers used in a second PCR of about 7 to 11 cycles were a sample-barcoded 5' primer and a J-beta primer mix. Each CDR3 protein gets one entry after TCRdb re-called the 5' RACE reads with MiXCR. The data contain approximately 760,000 distinct CDR3 sequences, just under 25% of them singletons. This sample was shared with a second study, whose subject was T cells of mothers and their children.

The source material was blood. The receptors come from a boy aged 5 to 17 in good health.

This clonotype was found a few times. This chain uses TRBV7-9 with TRBJ2-7, with D hard to call. Germline lookup yields CDR1 SEHNR and CDR2 FQNEAQ (reference sequence). V was clipped by 3 bases and J by 8 bases, with 2 bases between them. This CDR3 has 9 residues. The CDR3 sequence: CASSFKQYF. CDR3 in DNA: TGTGCCAGCAGCTTTAAGCAGTACTTC.

The chain combines TRBV11-2 with TRBJ2-5, with 13 bases that match TRBD2. The DNA end is a closer match to TRBJ2-1, so the J assignment may be wrong. The CDR3 totals 17 residues. The germline gives CDR1 SGHAT, CDR2 FQNNGV. In DNA, the CDR3 is TGTGCCAGCAGCTCACTAGCGGGGGGGCGTAGGGCAAATGAGCAGTTCTTC. This codes for CASSSLAGGRRANEQFF.

This clonotype was seen only a few times. The chain joins TRBV12-5 to TRBJ1-5; TRBD1 matches 8 bases. The ends lost 0 bases at V and 1 base at J; junction bases unmatched: 11. CDR1 and CDR2 (germline): LGHNT, FRNRAP. CDR3 length: 19 residues. The DNA for the CDR3 is TGTGCTAGTGGTTTGGTAGGGGGGACAGGTTATAGCAGCAATCAGCCCCAGCATTTT. Protein sequence: CASGLVGGTGYSSNQPQHF.

This clonotype was counted between two and nine times. The V and J genes are TRBV11-1 and TRBJ2-1; D remains ambiguous. The J call may be in error: the DNA end matches TRBJ2-5 better. This CDR3 is built from 12 residues. The V gene's germline CDR1 is SGHAT and CDR2 FQDESV (reference sequence). The CDR3 protein is CASSFEAATQYF. CDR3 coding DNA: TGTGCCAGCAGCTTTGAGGCGGCGACCCAGTACTTC.

This clonotype has only a few counts. The genes are TRBV7-2 and TRBJ1-1; maybe TRBD1 (5 bases). This CDR3 is 12 amino acids long. Trimming stripped 4 bases from V and 8 bases from J, with 11 bases between. CDR1 is SGHTA and CDR2 is FQGNSA in the germline V gene. CDR3 in DNA: TGTGCCAGCAGCTCGCAGTGGGGCGAAGCTTTCTTT. Translating gives CASSSQWGEAFF.

The V gene is TRBV7-8, the J gene TRBJ1-5; 8 bases line up with TRBD1. In germline, CDR1 is SGHVS, CDR2 FQNEAQ. Trimming took 0 bases from V and 5 from J; bases not matched to a gene: 3. This CDR3 is 15 amino acids long. The CDR3 DNA follows: TGTGCCAGCAGCTTAGCGACAGGGGCTGATCAGCCCCAGCATTTT. This sequence encodes CASSLATGADQPQHF. The full variable domain, completed using reference TRBV7-8 and TRBJ1-5, is GAGVSQSPRYKVAKRGQDVALRCDPISGHVSLFWYQQALGQGPEFLTYFQNEAQLDKSGLPSDRFFAERPEGSVSTLKIQRTQQEDSAVYLCASSLATGADQPQHFGDGTRLSIL.

This clonotype was counted only a few times. V gene TRBV12-3 or TRBV12-4 combines with J gene TRBJ1-5; D perhaps matches TRBD1 (6 bases). V was trimmed by 7 bases and J by 7 bases, leaving 14 bases between them. This CDR3 comprises 13 residues. CDR3 sequence reads: CASTTQGVQPQHF. The CDR3 DNA is TGTGCCAGCACCACACAGGGAGTGCAGCCCCAGCATTTT.

V gene TRBV12-3 or TRBV12-4 combines with J gene TRBJ2-3; TRBD2 matches 8 bases. The length of the CDR3 is 16 residues. V gave up 4 bases and J gave up 13 bases; unmatched junction bases: 19. This CDR3 reads CASSYSGTLRTDAEYF. Written as DNA, the CDR3 is TGTGCCAGCAGTTATAGCGGGACCCTCAGAACAGATGCGGAGTATTTT.

This clonotype was seen a few times. The V call is TRBV5-1, the J call TRBJ1-4; 7 nucleotides match TRBD1. The CDR3 totals 15 residues. The J segment lost 4 bases and the V segment lost 5 bases, leaving 8 bases of the junction unmatched. Germline loops: CDR1 SGHRS, CDR2 YFSETQ. The CDR3 DNA follows: TGCGCCAGCAGAAGGACAGGCGACTATAATGAAAAACTGTTTTTT. Translation: CASRRTGDYNEKLFF.

Only a few counts were recorded for this clonotype. The chain recombines TRBV28 with TRBJ2-1; D unclear. The J call may be in error: the DNA end matches TRBJ2-5 better. This CDR3 spans 11 amino acids. CDR1 MDHEN and CDR2 SYDVKM come from the germline V gene. This CDR3 reads CASTREETQYF. In DNA form, the CDR3 reads TGTGCCAGCACTCGGGAAGAGACCCAGTACTTC.

This clonotype was counted only a few times. The rearrangement uses TRBV12-3 or TRBV12-4 and TRBJ2-1, with D uncertain. TRBJ2-7 explains the end of the DNA better; the J call may be wrong. The CDR3 is 14 residues long. Written as DNA, the CDR3 is TGTGCCAGCAGTTTAAACCGGCCCCCCTACGAGCAGTACTTC. Amino acids: CASSLNRPPYEQYF.

The genes are TRBV13 and TRBJ2-3; 11 nucleotides match TRBD2. CDR1 is PRHDT and CDR2 is FYEKMQ in the germline V gene (reference sequence). This CDR3 region has 14 residues. V dropped 5 bases and J dropped 5; count of bases not matched to a gene: 3. CDR3 sequence reads: CASSITSGGDTQYF. The CDR3 DNA follows: TGTGCCAGCAGCATCACTAGCGGGGGAGATACGCAGTATTTT. Filled out from reference TRBV13 and TRBJ2-3, the complete variable domain reads AAGVIQSPRHLIKEKRETATLKCYPIPRHDTVYWYQQGPGQDPQFLISFYEKMQSDKGSIPDRFSAQQFSDYHSELNMSSLELGDSALYFCASSITSGGDTQYFGPGTRLTVL.

The V call is TRBV5-1, the J call TRBJ2-5, with a tentative D call TRBD2 (5 bases). CDR1 SGHRS and CDR2 YFSETQ come from the germline V gene. Trimming cost V 1 base and J 1 base, with 8 bases left between them. This CDR3 region has 14 residues. CDR3 loop: CASSLLSVQETQYF. In DNA, the CDR3 is TGCGCCAGCAGCTTGCTTAGCGTCCAAGAGACCCAGTACTTC.